This T cell receptor (beta chain) was documented in a study of CD8+CD57+ T cells in acquired aplastic anemia. The table lists this clonotype with many counts. The template used for profiling TCR beta VDJ and CDR3 was genomic DNA. A single record per CDR3 protein comes from TCRdb applying MiXCR to the reads. The repertoire includes 200,000 to 250,000 distinct CDR3 sequences, almost 35% of them detected once, and 1.1% sits in the top ten. Trimming pared 4 bases from V and 5 bases from J, leaving 9 bases between. This CDR3 comprises 13 residues. The V gene's germline CDR1 is SNHLY and CDR2 FYNNEI. This TCR came from a human donor in good health, serving as a control. Sequenced material: sorted CD4+, CD8+, or CD8+CD57+ T cells (not recorded which) from PBMCs. The genes are TRBV2 and TRBJ1-5; D is perhaps TRBD1 (5 bases). Here the CDR3 reads CASSVGGDQPQHF. The CDR3 region has the DNA TGTGCCAGCAGTGTCGGGGGGGATCAGCCCCAGCATTTT.